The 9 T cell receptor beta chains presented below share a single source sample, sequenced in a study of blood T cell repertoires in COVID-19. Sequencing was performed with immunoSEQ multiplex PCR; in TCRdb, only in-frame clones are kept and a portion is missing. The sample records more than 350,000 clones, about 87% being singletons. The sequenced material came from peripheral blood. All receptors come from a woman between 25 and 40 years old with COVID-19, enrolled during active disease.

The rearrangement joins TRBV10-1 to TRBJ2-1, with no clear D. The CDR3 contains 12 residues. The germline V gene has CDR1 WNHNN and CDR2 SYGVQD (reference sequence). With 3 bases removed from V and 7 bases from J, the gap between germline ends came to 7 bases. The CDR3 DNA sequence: TGCGCCAGCAGTGAATCTACGAATGAGCAGTTCTTC. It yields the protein CASSESTNEQFF.

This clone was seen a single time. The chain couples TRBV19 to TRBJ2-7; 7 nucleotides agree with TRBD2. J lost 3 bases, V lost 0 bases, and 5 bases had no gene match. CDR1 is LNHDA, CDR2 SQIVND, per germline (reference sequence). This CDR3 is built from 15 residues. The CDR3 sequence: CASSIDSSGLYEQYF. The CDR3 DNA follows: TGTGCCAGTAGTATAGATTCTAGCGGACTCTACGAGCAGTACTTC.

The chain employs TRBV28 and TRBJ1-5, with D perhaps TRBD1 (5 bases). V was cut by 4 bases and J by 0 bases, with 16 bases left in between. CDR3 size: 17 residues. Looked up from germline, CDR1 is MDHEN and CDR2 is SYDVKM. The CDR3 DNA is TGTGCCAGCAGTTCTCAGGGCGGTTTCTATAGCAATCAGCCCCAGCATTTT. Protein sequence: CASSSQGGFYSNQPQHF. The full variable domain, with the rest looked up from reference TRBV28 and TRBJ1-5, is DVKVTQSSRYLVKRTGEKVFLECVQDMDHENMFWYRQDPGLGLRLIYFSYDVKMKEKGDIPEGYSVSREKKERFSLILESASTNQTSMYLCASSSQGGFYSNQPQHFGDGTRLSIL.

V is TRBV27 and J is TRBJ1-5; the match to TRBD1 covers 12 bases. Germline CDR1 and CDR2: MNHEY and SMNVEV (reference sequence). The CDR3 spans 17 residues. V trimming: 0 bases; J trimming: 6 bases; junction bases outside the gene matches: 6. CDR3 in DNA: TGTGCCAGCAGTTTATCGTGGGGACAGGGGGCCGGTCAGCCCCAGCATTTT. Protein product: CASSLSWGQGAGQPQHF.

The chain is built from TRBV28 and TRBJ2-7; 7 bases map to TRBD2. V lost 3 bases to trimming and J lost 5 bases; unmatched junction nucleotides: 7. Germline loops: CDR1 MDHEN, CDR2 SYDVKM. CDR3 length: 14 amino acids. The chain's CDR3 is CASSLALATNEQYF. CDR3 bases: TGTGCCAGCAGTTTGGCACTAGCGACAAACGAGCAGTACTTC.

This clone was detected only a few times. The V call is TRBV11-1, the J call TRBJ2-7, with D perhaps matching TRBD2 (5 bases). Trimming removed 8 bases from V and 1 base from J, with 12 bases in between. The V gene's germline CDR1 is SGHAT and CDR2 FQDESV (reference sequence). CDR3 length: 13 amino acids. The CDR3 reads CASSRGVSYEQYF. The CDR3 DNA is TGTGCCAGCTCCCGGGGAGTTTCCTACGAGCAGTACTTC.

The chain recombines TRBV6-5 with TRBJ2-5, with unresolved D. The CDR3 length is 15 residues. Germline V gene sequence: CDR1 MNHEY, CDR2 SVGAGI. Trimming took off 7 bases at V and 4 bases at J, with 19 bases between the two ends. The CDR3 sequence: CASTPSRAPGETQYF. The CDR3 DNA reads TGTGCCAGCACCCCTTCCCGCGCACCCGGAGAGACCCAGTACTTC.

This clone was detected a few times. This chain's CDR3 is CASSQALAGGTGELFF. As DNA, the CDR3 is TGTGCCAGCAGCCAAGCGTTAGCGGGTGGTACCGGGGAGCTGTTTTTT. This chain joins TRBV3-1 (or the pseudogene TRBV3-2) and TRBJ2-2, with 7 bases identical to TRBD2. CDR3 length: 16 residues. Germline CDR1 reads LGHDT; CDR2 reads YNNKEL (reference sequence). Trimming took 1 base from V and 5 from J; bases not matched to a gene: 7.

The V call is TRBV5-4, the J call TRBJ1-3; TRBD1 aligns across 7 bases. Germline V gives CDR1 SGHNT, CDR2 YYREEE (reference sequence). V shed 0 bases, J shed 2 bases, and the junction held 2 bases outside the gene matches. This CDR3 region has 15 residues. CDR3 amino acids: CASSLGQGAGNTIYF. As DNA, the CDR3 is TGTGCCAGCAGCTTGGGGCAGGGGGCTGGAAACACCATATATTTT. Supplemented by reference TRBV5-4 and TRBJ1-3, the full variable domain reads ETGVTQSPTHLIKTRGQQVTLRCSSQSGHNTVSWYQQALGQGPQFIFQYYREEENGRGNFPPRFSGLQFPNYSSELNVNALELDDSALYLCASSLGQGAGNTIYFGEGSWLTVV.